These 8 T cell receptor beta chains were all obtained from the same sample, sequenced in a study of human T cells and chemical hapten exposure. MiXCR, applied by TCRdb to the 5' RACE reads, yields one record per CDR3 protein. The sample yields approximately 110,000 distinct CDR3 sequences, around 20% seen once. Unseparated into fractions, whole blood served as the source from which total RNA was extracted. Receptors originate from a human donor in good health.

As regards this clonotype: One end of the junction does not line up with germline, which may come from a read error. J is TRBJ2-3 and V is TRBV10-2; D tentatively fits TRBD1 or TRBD2 (5 bases each). The CDR3 has 16 residues. CDR1 is WSHSY and CDR2 is SAAADI in the germline V gene. The CDR3 DNA is TGCGCCAGCAGTGGGGCCGGGACCAAGAGCACAGATATGCAGTATTTT. Its protein is CASSGAGTKSTDMQYF.

The chain employs TRBV14 and TRBJ2-1, with a possible D match to TRBD2 (6 bases). V was shortened by 1 base and J by 0 bases, with 19 bases between the two germline ends. Germline V gene data show CDR1 as SGHDN and CDR2 as FVKESK. The CDR3 is 19 residues long. The CDR3 bases are TGTGCCAGCAGCCAAGGCACTCTAGCGCGGGGAAGCTCCTACAATGAGCAGTTCTTC. Protein: CASSQGTLARGSSYNEQFF.

This clonotype showed up just a few times. This chain joins TRBV5-4 and TRBJ2-3; no definite D call. The germline gives CDR1 SGHNT, CDR2 YYREEE (reference sequence). V lost 2 bases to trimming and J lost 0 bases, with 7 bases between them. The CDR3 is made up of 14 amino acids. CDR3 coding DNA: TGTGCCAGCAGCTTACGGTCGAGCACAGATACGCAGTATTTT. Translating gives CASSLRSSTDTQYF.

This clonotype was observed a single time. This sequence joins TRBV29-1 and TRBJ2-3, with 9 bases matching TRBD1. This CDR3 spans 16 amino acids. From germline, CDR1 is SQVTM and CDR2 ANQGSEA. V lost 6 bases, J lost 0 bases, and 10 bases stayed unmatched. The CDR3 region is CSVAGTGSSSTDTQYF. In nucleotides, the CDR3 is TGCAGCGTCGCAGGGACAGGGAGCTCTAGCACAGATACGCAGTATTTT.

This clonotype showed up just a few times. This chain links TRBV30 with TRBJ1-5; no definite D call. Germline CDR1 GTSNPN, CDR2 SVGIG (reference sequence). The CDR3 length is 13 residues. Trimming took off 2 bases at V and 3 bases at J, with 8 bases between the two ends. The CDR3 loop reads CAWSNGDNQPQHF. The CDR3 nucleotides are TGTGCCTGGAGTAACGGAGACAATCAGCCCCAGCATTTT.

This clonotype was seen more than once but under ten times. The J gene is TRBJ2-1, the V gene TRBV29-1; D may be TRBD2 (7 bases). This CDR3 is built from 13 residues. V was shortened by 4 bases and J by 2 bases, with 9 bases between the two germline ends. CDR1 is SQVTM and CDR2 is ANQGSEA in the germline V gene. The CDR3 spells CSVGEGAYNEQFF. CDR3 nucleotide sequence: TGCAGCGTTGGGGAGGGGGCCTACAATGAGCAGTTCTTC.

The chain employs TRBV4-1 and TRBJ2-3; 7 bases align to TRBD2. The CDR3 is 14 amino acids. CDR1 is MGHRA, CDR2 YSYEKL, per germline. V gave up 5 bases and J gave up 0 bases; unmatched junction bases: 2. CDR3 region: CASSREGSTDTQYF. CDR3 in DNA: TGCGCCAGCAGCAGGGAGGGCAGCACAGATACGCAGTATTTT.

This chain links TRBV20-1 with TRBJ2-3; 8 nucleotides line up with TRBD2. With V trimmed by 5 bases and J by 3 bases, 7 bases remained unmatched. Per the germline V gene, CDR1 is DFQATT and CDR2 is SNEGSKA (reference sequence). The CDR3 has 14 amino acids. The CDR3 DNA sequence: TGCAGTGCTGCCCGGGAGGGCCGAACAGATACGCAGTATTTT. Translated: CSAAREGRTDTQYF.